One sample yielded the 14 T cell receptor beta chains listed below, sequenced in a study of blood T cell repertoires in COVID-19. The repertoire was sequenced with immunoSEQ multiplex PCR; TCRdb's copy has only in-frame clones and lacks some. Found here are about 75,000 clones, roughly 87% of them singletons; the top ten hold almost 6.5%. Specimen: peripheral blood. These receptors were taken from a woman between 45 and 60 years old with acute or convalescent COVID-19.

The V call is TRBV2, the J call TRBJ1-5; weak D call: TRBD1 (6 bases). The CDR3 covers 15 residues. Germline values: CDR1 SNHLY, CDR2 FYNNEI. Trimming stripped 3 bases from V and 1 base from J, with 10 bases between. CDR3 nucleotide sequence: TGTGCCAGCAGTGAGAGGGGGTTGAGCAATCAGCCCCAGCATTTT. This encodes CASSERGLSNQPQHF.

This clone was picked up one time. The J gene is TRBJ2-6, the V gene TRBV9; D gene ambiguous. The CDR3 is 14 residues long. The germline V and J ends were trimmed by 7 bases and 2 bases, with 10 bases remaining between them. Germline V gene lookup returns CDR1 SGDLS and CDR2 YYNGEE. Written as DNA, the CDR3 is TGTGCCAGCGATTCCCGGGCTGGGGCCAACGTCCTGACTTTC. Translating it yields CASDSRAGANVLTF.

V gene TRBV19 combines with J gene TRBJ2-5, with 8 positions matching TRBD1. The germline gives CDR1 LNHDA, CDR2 SQIVND (reference sequence). V gave up 5 bases and J gave up 4 bases; unmatched junction bases: 6. The CDR3 is 14 amino acids. The CDR3 loop is CASSLLTGGETQYF. As DNA, the CDR3 is TGTGCCAGTAGTCTACTTACAGGGGGAGAGACCCAGTACTTC.

This chain uses TRBV5-1 with TRBJ1-6; TRBD1 agrees at 10 bases. The CDR3 contains 16 residues. The ends lost 4 bases at V and 7 bases at J; junction bases unmatched: 8. The germline V gene encodes CDR1 SGHRS and CDR2 YFSETQ. The CDR3 region has the DNA TGCGCCAGCAGCATGGGGACAGGGGATACGAATTCACCCCTCCACTTT. It encodes CASSMGTGDTNSPLHF.

This chain connects TRBV30 to TRBJ2-5, with TRBD2 matching over 10 bases. The junction had 1 base not matched to a gene; V was cut back by 4 bases and J by 2 bases. Germline V gene lookup returns CDR1 GTSNPN and CDR2 SVGIG (reference sequence). CDR3 size: 13 residues. CDR3: CAWKTSGQETQYF. The CDR3 nucleotides read TGTGCCTGGAAGACTAGCGGGCAAGAGACCCAGTACTTC.

This clone showed up just once. This sequence joins TRBV24-1 and TRBJ2-1; 13 bases fit TRBD2. This CDR3 is built from 17 residues. J gave up 7 bases and V 2 bases, and 7 bases lay outside the gene matches. Germline V gene data show CDR1 as KGHDR and CDR2 as SFDVKD. This CDR3 is CATSDSRGLAGVNEQFF. The CDR3 DNA sequence: TGTGCCACCAGTGATTCCCGTGGACTAGCGGGAGTAAATGAGCAGTTCTTC.

The chain is built from TRBV2 and TRBJ2-7; no reliable D call. Germline-derived CDR1 and CDR2 are SNHLY and FYNNEI. Trimming took 0 bases from V and 2 from J, leaving 8 bases between them. The CDR3 extends over 14 amino acids. The CDR3: CASSEAPGAYEQYF. CDR3 DNA sequence: TGTGCCAGCAGTGAAGCGCCTGGAGCCTACGAGCAGTACTTC.

The rearrangement joins TRBV19 to TRBJ1-1; 11 nucleotides match TRBD1. V was clipped by 10 bases and J by 1 base; unmatched bases: 8. This CDR3 comprises 15 residues. Germline CDR1 and CDR2: LNHDA and SQIVND (reference sequence). The CDR3 DNA reads TGTGCCACCCTTATCGGGACAGGGGGGAACACTGAAGCTTTCTTT. This encodes CATLIGTGGNTEAFF.

The genes are TRBV27 and TRBJ2-7; 12 bases match TRBD1. This CDR3 spans 15 amino acids. V lost 6 bases to trimming and J lost 5 bases; unmatched junction nucleotides: 8. CDR1 and CDR2 from the germline V gene are MNHEY and SMNVEV (reference sequence). CDR3 DNA: TGTGCCAGCAGCCTAACCGGGACAGGGGGCCACGAGCAGTACTTC. It yields the protein CASSLTGTGGHEQYF.

The CDR3 region is CASSLQAYEQYF. The CDR3 nucleotides are TGTGCCAGCAGCTTACAGGCCTACGAGCAGTACTTC. This chain joins TRBV5-5 and TRBJ2-7, with TRBD1 as a possible D gene (5 bases). The germline CDR1 and CDR2 sequences are SGHKS and YYEKEE (reference sequence). V dropped 2 bases and J dropped 2 bases, with 5 bases sitting between them. CDR3 size: 12 residues.

This chain links TRBV14 with TRBJ2-3, with a possible D match to TRBD1 (5 bases). V lost 1 base, J lost 3 bases, and 20 bases lay in between. The length of the CDR3 is 18 residues. The germline V gene encodes CDR1 SGHDN and CDR2 FVKESK. The CDR3 loop reads CASSQVKGRAFGTDTQYF. CDR3 DNA sequence: TGTGCCAGCAGCCAAGTTAAGGGCAGGGCGTTCGGTACAGATACGCAGTATTTT.

This clone came up a few times. The chain links TRBV5-5 to TRBJ2-7, with D possibly matching TRBD2 (6 bases). This CDR3 is built from 15 residues. V was cut by 5 bases and J by 3 bases, with 18 bases left in between. Germline-derived CDR1 and CDR2 are SGHKS and YYEKEE (reference sequence). The CDR3 coding sequence is TGTGCCAGCAGAAGTGTAGGCGGGGCGGTCTACGAGCAGTACTTC. This encodes CASRSVGGAVYEQYF. The complete variable domain, with remaining parts taken from reference TRBV5-5 and TRBJ2-7, reads DAGVTQSPTHLIKTRGQQVTLRCSPISGHKSVSWYQQVLGQGPQFIFQYYEKEERGRGNFPDRFSARQFPNYSSELNVNALLLGDSALYLCASRSVGGAVYEQYFGPGTRLTVT.

Comment on this clone: This specimen includes other DNA sequences encoding the same CDR3. DNA of the CDR3: TGTGCCAGCTTGGGGGGAGCTAATGAAAAACTGTTTTTT. This encodes CASLGGANEKLFF. The rearrangement uses TRBV28 and TRBJ1-4, with TRBD1 as a possible D gene (5 bases). This CDR3 region has 13 residues. CDR1 MDHEN and CDR2 SYDVKM come from the germline V gene. V dropped 8 bases and J dropped 3 bases, with 10 bases sitting between them.

The chain carries TRBV4-3 and TRBJ1-4, with TRBD1 identical over 9 bases. The V gene end was trimmed by 1 base and the J gene end by 7 bases; junction bases not matched to a gene: 1. In germline, CDR1 is LGHNA, CDR2 YSLEER. This CDR3 region has 14 residues. The CDR3 DNA is TGCGCCAGCAGCCAAGGACAGGGGGTTGAAAAACTGTTTTTT. It codes for CASSQGQGVEKLFF.